The next 9 T cell receptor beta chains were all read from a single sample in a study of blood T cell repertoires in COVID-19. The method was immunoSEQ multiplex PCR; TCRdb's version includes in-frame clones alone and lacks a portion of them. The data contain some 80,000 clones, around 85% of them singletons. Sequenced input: peripheral blood. The receptors here all came from a woman of 80 years or more with active or convalescent COVID-19.

The V call is TRBV28, the J call TRBJ1-2; 8 bases match TRBD1. The CDR3 has 14 amino acids. The V gene end was trimmed by 6 bases and the J gene end by 4 bases; junction bases not matched to a gene: 7. Germline loops: CDR1 MDHEN, CDR2 SYDVKM. This CDR3 reads CASSITGGTYGYTF. The DNA for the CDR3 is TGTGCCAGCAGCATTACAGGGGGGACCTATGGCTACACCTTC.

This sequence joins TRBV4-3 and TRBJ2-1; 11 positions agree with TRBD1. V trimming: 5 bases; J trimming: 12 bases; junction bases outside the gene matches: 15. The CDR3 totals 16 residues. In germline, CDR1 is LGHNA, CDR2 YSLEER. The CDR3 loop is CASSSSRTGGIGGQFF. The CDR3 DNA is TGCGCCAGCAGCTCCTCCAGGACAGGGGGCATAGGAGGGCAGTTCTTC.

V gene TRBV28 combines with J gene TRBJ1-4; D uncertain. Germline loops: CDR1 MDHEN, CDR2 SYDVKM. V gave up 6 bases and J gave up 8 bases, with 16 bases separating them. This CDR3 contains 14 residues. CDR3 nucleotide sequence: TGTGCCAGCAGCCCTACCCCCACAGAAGAAAAACTGTTTTTT. It yields the protein CASSPTPTEEKLFF.

The rearrangement uses TRBV4-3 and TRBJ2-3; possibly TRBD2 for D (7 bases). This CDR3 region has 16 residues. Germline CDR1 and CDR2: LGHNA and YSLEER. Deletions cut 4 bases from V and 2 bases from J, with 16 bases between. Here the CDR3 DNA reads TGCGCCAGCAGCCCCGCATGGGGGGGCTACACAGATACGCAGTATTTT. It yields the protein CASSPAWGGYTDTQYF.

The V gene is TRBV5-1, the J gene TRBJ2-5; weak D call: TRBD2 (6 bases). Trimming cost V 6 bases and J 4 bases, with 22 bases left between them. The CDR3 is 16 amino acids. Germline-derived CDR1 and CDR2 are SGHRS and YFSETQ. CDR3: CASTSVGTELSETQYF. CDR3 DNA: TGCGCCAGCACTTCCGTCGGGACTGAGCTCTCAGAGACCCAGTACTTC.

The chain couples TRBV28 to TRBJ1-3; D gene ambiguous. CDR3 length equals 15 residues. V lost 5 bases and J lost 0, with 11 bases in between. In germline, CDR1 is MDHEN, CDR2 SYDVKM. CDR3: CASSEFGVSGNTIYF. The CDR3 DNA is TGTGCCAGCAGTGAATTTGGAGTCTCTGGAAACACCATATATTTT.

The V gene is TRBV2, the J gene TRBJ1-4; D gene ambiguous. CDR3 length: 15 amino acids. The V end was cut by 6 bases, the J end by 3 bases, with 14 bases between. Germline V gene lookup returns CDR1 SNHLY and CDR2 FYNNEI. CDR3 in amino acids: CASSVEGSPNEKLFF. DNA for the CDR3: TGTGCCAGCAGCGTAGAGGGATCACCTAATGAAAAACTGTTTTTT.

The chain has TRBV7-8 and TRBJ1-2; a possible D gene is TRBD1 (6 bases). V lost 2 bases and J lost 8, with 12 bases in between. This CDR3 region has 13 residues. Looked up from germline, CDR1 is SGHVS and CDR2 is FQNEAQ. CDR3 loop: CASSLMGAEGYTF. For the CDR3, the DNA is TGTGCCAGCAGCTTAATGGGGGCAGAGGGCTACACCTTC.

The genes are TRBV7-3 and TRBJ1-1; D perhaps matches TRBD1 (5 bases). Germline V gene sequence: CDR1 SGHTA, CDR2 FQGTGA. This CDR3 is built from 14 residues. The germline V and J ends were trimmed by 5 bases and 6 bases, with 16 bases remaining between them. The DNA for the CDR3 is TGTGCCAGCAGCGCAACTCCGGGACTCCCTGAAGCTTTCTTT. This sequence encodes CASSATPGLPEAFF.